This T cell receptor beta chain was observed in a study of CD8 T cells in Susac syndrome. Random hexamers were used to reverse transcribe an amount of about 0.5 to 1 ug RNA. TCRdb independently ran MiXCR on the immunoSEQ multiplex PCR reads; one entry per CDR3 protein. The data contain over 150,000 distinct CDR3 sequences, 90% to 95% of them singletons. Germline values: CDR1 SGHRS, CDR2 YFSETQ. The CDR3 consists of 14 residues. V lost 0 bases and J lost 4, with 11 bases in between. Findings and caveats of the study: Within Susac syndrome CD4+ T cell repertoires, clonal expansion was not evident.

Concerning this clonotype itself: Antigen: not known.

The chain uses TRBV5-1 and TRBJ2-7; D is unclear. The specimen was CD4+ T cells from PBMCs. This clonotype was sampled from a human donor with Susac syndrome. DNA of the CDR3: TGCGCCAGCAGCTTGGCAGGTGGGGAATACGAGCAGTACTTC. Protein sequence: CASSLAGGEYEQYF.